These 24 T cell receptor beta chains came from one sample sequenced in a study of blood T cell repertoires in COVID-19. The repertoire was sequenced with immunoSEQ multiplex PCR; TCRdb's copy has only in-frame clones and lacks some. The sample consists of fewer than 150,000 clones, around 87% of them appearing once. Sample: peripheral blood. Receptors originate from a woman in her forties or fifties who had recovered from COVID-19.

V usage is TRBV2 and J usage is TRBJ2-5; 7 bases are a match to TRBD1. CDR3 length: 14 residues. Unmatched junction bases numbered 7, after V lost 7 bases and J lost 2 bases. Looked up from germline, CDR1 is SNHLY and CDR2 is FYNNEI. The CDR3, as DNA: TGTGCCAGCAACCCCGACAGGGTACAAGAGACCCAGTACTTC. Residues: CASNPDRVQETQYF.

A word on this clone: Other DNA sequences of this sample code for an identical CDR3. The rearrangement uses TRBV3-1 (or the pseudogene TRBV3-2) and TRBJ2-7; 13 nucleotides match TRBD2. The CDR3 sequence is 15 residues long. J gave up 4 bases and V 3 bases, and 3 bases lay outside the gene matches. CDR1 is LGHDT and CDR2 is YNNKEL in the germline V gene (reference sequence). This CDR3 reads CASSHGLAGAYEQYF. In DNA form, the CDR3 reads TGTGCCAGCAGCCATGGACTAGCGGGAGCGTACGAGCAGTACTTC.

To note about this clone: This sample includes further DNA sequences coding for the same CDR3. The chain uses TRBV7-2 and TRBJ2-1; possibly TRBD2 for D (5 bases). V was cut by 3 bases and J by 10 bases, with 7 bases left in between. Germline V CDR1 and CDR2: SGHTA, FQGNSA. The CDR3 runs 11 residues. The CDR3 reads CASSFGGEQFF. CDR3 DNA sequence: TGTGCCAGCAGCTTTGGAGGCGAGCAGTTCTTC.

This clone was seen just once. The chain combines TRBV18 with TRBJ2-5; D may be TRBD2 (5 bases). Trimming removed 2 bases from V and 5 bases from J, with 12 bases in between. Per germline, CDR1 KGHSH and CDR2 LQKENI. CDR3 length: 14 amino acids. DNA for the CDR3: TGTGCCAGCTCACCAATTGAGAGGGCGGAGACCCAGTACTTC. Encoded protein: CASSPIERAETQYF.

The chain couples TRBV7-8 to TRBJ2-1, with 14 positions matching TRBD2. The CDR3 loop spans 18 amino acids. V trimming: 3 bases; J trimming: 3 bases; junction bases outside the gene matches: 7. The germline CDR1 and CDR2 sequences are SGHVS and FQNEAQ. The CDR3 region is CASSFTGTSGSGYNEQFF. The CDR3 DNA reads TGTGCCAGCAGCTTTACGGGGACTAGCGGGAGCGGCTACAATGAGCAGTTCTTC.

This clone appeared many times. The genes are TRBV5-6 and TRBJ1-5; no clear D gene. Germline assignment: CDR1 SGHDT and CDR2 YYEEEE. This CDR3 is built from 12 residues. Between the trimmed V and J ends, which lost 4 bases and 5 bases, there was a span of 7 bases. The CDR3 reads CASSRVDQPQHF. The CDR3 nucleotides read TGTGCCAGCAGCCGGGTAGATCAGCCCCAGCATTTT.

The chain recombines TRBV19 with TRBJ2-1; the match to TRBD2 covers 10 bases. Germline loops: CDR1 LNHDA, CDR2 SQIVND (reference sequence). V was clipped by 7 bases and J by 9 bases; unmatched bases: 15. The CDR3 contains 16 residues. In DNA, the CDR3 is TGTGCCAGTATAAGGTTTCGAGCGGGAGGGCCCAGTGAGCAGTTCTTC. Translated: CASIRFRAGGPSEQFF.

As to this clone: An end of the junction does not agree with germline; a read error may underlie this. The chain is built from TRBV5-1 and TRBJ2-7; 8 nucleotides line up with TRBD1. There are 12 residues in the CDR3. Germline V CDR1 and CDR2: SGHRS, YFSETQ. DNA of the CDR3: TGCGCCAGCAGCTTGACCGGACAGGGTGGGGAGTTC. Encoded protein: CASSLTGQGGEF.

The chain employs TRBV5-1 and TRBJ1-2; 12 bases match TRBD1. CDR3 length: 17 residues. The V and J ends lost 4 bases and 4 bases, in that order; junction bases with no gene match: 11. Looked up from germline, CDR1 is SGHRS and CDR2 is YFSETQ. The CDR3 here is CASSQTGTGGVRYGYTF. CDR3 DNA: TGCGCCAGCAGCCAAACCGGGACAGGGGGCGTGCGCTATGGCTACACCTTC.

On this clone itself: Since no conserved phenylalanine or tryptophan closes the CDR3, a read error is the likely cause. The DNA is omitted, as the CDR3 cannot be located on it reliably, and the CDR3 follows TCRdb's listing. CDR3 in amino acids: CASSLPVRGPPVY. The chain recombines TRBV7-8 with TRBJ2-7; the table names TRBD1, a call not compared with the DNA. Germline V gene sequence: CDR1 SGHVS, CDR2 FQNEAQ. The CDR3 comprises 13 residues, both ends counted.

The chain links TRBV3-1 (or the pseudogene TRBV3-2) to TRBJ1-6; 8 positions agree with TRBD1. Germline values: CDR1 LGHDT, CDR2 YNNKEL (reference sequence). There are 14 residues in the CDR3. Germline trimming cut 6 bases from V and 11 bases from J; bases unmatched to any gene: 9. CDR3 region: CASSSGTGETPLHF. CDR3 in DNA: TGTGCCAGCAGTTCTGGGACAGGAGAGACACCCCTCCACTTT.

This chain links TRBV4-3 with TRBJ1-1; a possible D gene is TRBD1 (5 bases). Trimming pared 4 bases from V and 0 bases from J, leaving 12 bases between. CDR1 and CDR2 (germline): LGHNA, YSLEER. The CDR3 spans 15 residues. The CDR3 region has the DNA TGCGCCAGCAGCCGGGGGGGAGGACTGAACACTGAAGCTTTCTTT. Translation gives CASSRGGGLNTEAFF.

The V gene is TRBV30, the J gene TRBJ2-2, with a tentative D call TRBD2 (6 bases). The germline CDR1 and CDR2 sequences are GTSNPN and SVGIG (reference sequence). Trimming pared 0 bases from V and 4 bases from J, leaving 12 bases between. This CDR3 has 15 residues. The DNA of the CDR3 is TGTGCCTGGAGTGTTAACCCCGGGGGCACCGGGGAGCTGTTTTTT. Translated: CAWSVNPGGTGELFF.

The V gene is TRBV28, the J gene TRBJ2-5, with D hard to call. The V gene lost 5 bases and the J gene lost 2 bases, with 9 bases spanning the gap. Germline-derived CDR1 and CDR2 are MDHEN and SYDVKM. This CDR3 contains 13 residues. The CDR3 reads CASSPEIQETQYF. DNA of the CDR3: TGTGCCAGCAGTCCCGAGATTCAAGAGACCCAGTACTTC.

V is TRBV7-2 and J is TRBJ2-3; 9 bases agree with TRBD2. Germline loops: CDR1 SGHTA, CDR2 FQGNSA. Trimming took 2 bases from V and 2 from J; bases not matched to a gene: 5. This CDR3 is built from 16 residues. The CDR3: CASSLKLAGPTDTQYF. The CDR3 nucleotides read TGTGCCAGCAGCTTAAAGCTAGCGGGGCCCACAGATACGCAGTATTTT.

Only a few counts were recorded for this clone. The chain has TRBV11-2 and TRBJ1-1; D perhaps matches TRBD1 (6 bases). This CDR3 has 14 residues. Germline CDR1 SGHAT, CDR2 FQNNGV. The germline V and J ends were trimmed by 4 bases and 3 bases, with 12 bases remaining between them. The chain's CDR3 is CASSSQQGYTEAFF. CDR3 bases: TGTGCCAGCAGCTCCCAACAGGGATACACTGAAGCTTTCTTT.

The CDR3 DNA sequence: TGTGCCAGCAGCCTGCGTCAGGGCTATGGCTACACCTTC. Translation: CASSLRQGYGYTF. The V call is TRBV3-1 (or the pseudogene TRBV3-2), the J call TRBJ1-2; possibly TRBD1 for D (5 bases). In germline, CDR1 is LGHDT, CDR2 YNNKEL (reference sequence). The V end was cut by 4 bases, the J end by 4 bases, with 10 bases between. This CDR3 contains 13 residues.

V gene TRBV19 combines with J gene TRBJ1-4, with D maybe TRBD1 (5 bases). The germline V gene encodes CDR1 LNHDA and CDR2 SQIVND (reference sequence). This CDR3 is 16 amino acids long. V gave up 6 bases and J gave up 6 bases, with 20 bases separating them. DNA for the CDR3: TGTGCCAGTAGACGATACGGTGGAGGGGCGGATGAAAAACTGTTTTTT. Protein product: CASRRYGGGADEKLFF.

CDR3: CASSERVPNYGYTF. CDR3 nucleotides: TGTGCCAGCAGTGAGAGAGTCCCTAACTATGGCTACACCTTC. J is TRBJ1-2 and V is TRBV25-1; unclear D gene. The CDR3 has 14 residues. V was clipped by 3 bases and J by 0 bases, with 8 bases between them. Germline-derived CDR1 and CDR2 are MGHDK and SYGVNS.

CDR3 sequence reads: CAVAILGGAGYTF. CDR3 nucleotide sequence: TGTGCAGTCGCAATCCTAGGGGGCGCTGGCTACACCTTC. The chain employs TRBV5-4 and TRBJ1-2, with 7 bases aligning to TRBD1. Per germline, CDR1 SGHNT and CDR2 YYREEE (reference sequence). CDR3 size: 13 residues.

This clone was observed once. CDR3 in DNA: TGTGCCAGCAGTCGACAGGGCTTTAACACCGGGGAGCTGTTTTTT. Protein product: CASSRQGFNTGELFF. The J gene is TRBJ2-2, the V gene TRBV5-5; 7 bases map to TRBD1. Germline V gives CDR1 SGHKS, CDR2 YYEKEE (reference sequence). The CDR3 is made up of 15 amino acids. The V gene end was trimmed by 5 bases and the J gene end by 2 bases; junction bases not matched to a gene: 6.

This clone was recorded a few times. The sample holds other DNA sequences that translate to the same CDR3. The chain has TRBV29-1 and TRBJ1-5, with 7 bases that match TRBD1. This CDR3 has 12 amino acids. The V and J ends lost 5 bases and 5 bases, in that order; junction bases with no gene match: 3. Germline V gene sequence: CDR1 SQVTM, CDR2 ANQGSEA. The CDR3 DNA follows: TGCAGCGTTAGACAGGGCGATCAGCCCCAGCATTTT. Translation: CSVRQGDQPQHF. Based on the CDR3 plus reference TRBV29-1 and TRBJ1-5, the full variable domain is SAVISQKPSRDICQRGTSLTIQCQVDSQVTMMFWYRQQPGQSLTLIATANQGSEATYESGFVIDKFPISRPNLTFSTLTVSNMSPEDSSIYLCSVRQGDQPQHFGDGTRLSIL.

The chain is built from TRBV7-2 and TRBJ2-7; possible D gene TRBD1, 5 bases. V was clipped by 9 bases and J by 2 bases, with 17 bases between them. The germline gives CDR1 SGHTA, CDR2 FQGNSA. The CDR3 is 14 amino acids. Here the CDR3 DNA reads TGTGCCAGTAGCCCGGCAGGGCTTCCCTACGAGCAGTACTTC. It is translated as CASSPAGLPYEQYF.

The chain employs TRBV19 and TRBJ2-3; weak D call: TRBD1 (5 bases). CDR1 LNHDA and CDR2 SQIVND come from the germline V gene (reference sequence). CDR3 length: 12 residues. The ends were cut back, 6 bases at V and 6 bases at J, with 10 bases in the middle. CDR3 DNA sequence: TGTGCCAGTAGAATCCCAGGGGATACGCAGTATTTT. Amino acids: CASRIPGDTQYF.